A single sample is the source of the 7 T cell receptor beta chains below, sequenced in a study of T-cell memory formation after mild COVID-19 (dated by TCRdb to about 2021). Library prep was done by 5' RACE. Sequencing instrument: Illumina NovaSeq 6000. The public reads were run again by TCRdb, first through fastp at Q25 and then through MiXCR, and only productive beta chains were kept. One record per CDR3 amino acid sequence lists the most common genes and DNA. The sample table shows approximately 260,000 distinct CDR3 sequences, and approximately 15% are seen once. Together, the top ten hold 20% to 25% of the sample. Sequencing used PBMCs or a T cell subset sorted from them (not recorded which). These TCRs come from a man aged 18-30 years who had mild COVID-19 (a few samples of this study predate the infection). The sample titles of this study are shuffled in the database, so cell type and time point are left out; the donor was told from shared clones.

This clonotype was observed many times. This chain joins TRBV6-6 and TRBJ2-1; D unclear. With 2 bases removed from V and 6 bases from J, the gap between germline ends came to 8 bases. This CDR3 is built from 13 residues. Looked up from germline, CDR1 is MNHNY and CDR2 is SVGAGI (reference sequence). CDR3 in DNA: TGTGCCAGCAGTTACGGGCGCCTCAATGAGCAGTTCTTC. This encodes CASSYGRLNEQFF.

This clonotype was detected a few times. V gene TRBV20-1 combines with J gene TRBJ2-7, with D possibly TRBD1 on 6 matching bases. V dropped 5 bases and J dropped 0 bases, with 14 bases sitting between them. The CDR3 spans 14 residues. Germline values: CDR1 DFQATT, CDR2 SNEGSKA (reference sequence). The CDR3 coding sequence is TGCAGTGCTCCCCAGGGGCCTAGCTCCTACGAGCAGTACTTC. Translated: CSAPQGPSSYEQYF.

This clonotype turned up a few times. The chain carries TRBV27 and TRBJ2-7; D is unresolved. This CDR3 is 13 amino acids long. Looked up from germline, CDR1 is MNHEY and CDR2 is SMNVEV (reference sequence). V was pared by 2 bases and J by 2 bases, with 7 bases between. CDR3 DNA sequence: TGTGCCAGCAGTTTACCTGGCACCTACGAGCAGTACTTC. Its protein is CASSLPGTYEQYF.

A few counts support this clonotype. The chain combines TRBV20-1 with TRBJ1-1; 11 positions match TRBD1. The germline gives CDR1 DFQATT, CDR2 SNEGSKA (reference sequence). The CDR3 covers 15 residues. V lost 6 bases, J lost 4 bases, and 10 bases stayed unmatched. The CDR3 protein is CSATIGTGGGTEAFF. CDR3 nucleotide sequence: TGCAGTGCGACGATAGGGACAGGGGGTGGCACTGAAGCTTTCTTT.

The chain recombines TRBV20-1 with TRBJ2-7; D gene unclear. Trimming left V 0 bases short and J 2 bases short, with 8 bases between. This CDR3 has 13 amino acids. Germline CDR1 reads DFQATT; CDR2 reads SNEGSKA (reference sequence). Written as DNA, the CDR3 is TGCAGTGCTAGAGATCGGGCAACCTACGAGCAGTACTTC. Translating gives CSARDRATYEQYF.

This clonotype has just a few counts. This chain uses TRBV7-2 with TRBJ1-6, with TRBD1 matching over 7 bases. Germline CDR1 SGHTA, CDR2 FQGNSA. The length of the CDR3 is 18 residues. V lost 2 bases and J lost 0; bases outside the gene matches: 7. The CDR3 nucleotides are TGTGCCAGCAGCTTACCGCAGGGGGGGAGCTCCTATAATTCACCCCTCCACTTT. Translated, it gives CASSLPQGGSSYNSPLHF.

This clonotype was counted only a few times. The conserved final phenylalanine or tryptophan is absent from the CDR3, which likely points to a read error. The chain is built from TRBV7-2 and TRBJ1-1; a weak D match, TRBD1 (6 bases). V gave up 5 bases and J gave up 0 bases, with 16 bases separating them. CDR3 length equals 16 residues. Germline lookup yields CDR1 SGHTA and CDR2 FQGNSA. The CDR3 protein is CASSEEQGPLNTEAFV. The CDR3, as DNA: TGTGCCAGCAGCGAAGAACAGGGCCCGTTGAACACTGAAGCTTTCGTT.